The 5 T cell receptor beta chains given below trace back to one sample, sequenced in a study of STAT5B mutations in CD4+ large granular lymphocyte leukemia. Method: immunoSEQ multiplex PCR; TCRdb's copy keeps in-frame clones and lacks some. The sample includes 30,000 to 40,000 clones, 75% to 85% of them seen just once. Specimen: CD4+ T cells from blood buffy coats. The receptors stem from a human donor in good health.

This clone was observed a handful of times. V gene TRBV5-6 combines with J gene TRBJ1-1; 7 bases are shared with TRBD1. Per the germline V gene, CDR1 is SGHDT and CDR2 is YYEEEE. The CDR3 has 11 residues. V was clipped by 8 bases and J by 8 bases; unmatched bases: 6. Written as DNA, the CDR3 is TGTGCCAGTACCAGACAGGGCGAAGCTTTCTTT. Translated: CASTRQGEAFF.

The rearrangement joins TRBV18 to TRBJ2-3; D uncertain. Looked up from germline, CDR1 is KGHSH and CDR2 is LQKENI. The CDR3 has 14 amino acids. V was cut by 1 base and J by 2 bases, with 7 bases left in between. CDR3 region: CASSPQGHTDTQYF. The CDR3 DNA follows: TGTGCCAGCTCACCACAGGGCCACACAGATACGCAGTATTTT.

This clone was counted once. The rearrangement uses TRBV7-2 and TRBJ2-1; 10 positions match TRBD2. The germline gives CDR1 SGHTA, CDR2 FQGNSA. This CDR3 is 15 amino acids long. The trim removed 1 base at V and 5 bases at J, leaving 2 bases unmatched. The CDR3 DNA sequence: TGTGCCAGCAGCTTAGTAGGGACTAGCGACAATGAGCAGTTCTTC. Translated: CASSLVGTSDNEQFF.

The V gene is TRBV5-4, the J gene TRBJ2-3, with D possibly called TRBD1 or TRBD2 (5 bases each). This CDR3 is 15 amino acids long. The germline CDR1 and CDR2 sequences are SGHNT and YYREEE (reference sequence). V was trimmed by 4 bases and J by 0 bases, leaving 12 bases between them. In DNA, the CDR3 is TGTGCCAGCAGCCGGGACCCGGGTAGCACAGATACGCAGTATTTT. Protein sequence: CASSRDPGSTDTQYF.

This clone was counted a single time. Written as DNA, the CDR3 is TGTGCCAGCAGCCCCAAGTCCGGGACTAGCGGGAGTAATGAGCAGTTCTTC. This translates into CASSPKSGTSGSNEQFF. The chain recombines TRBV7-9 with TRBJ2-1, with TRBD2 identical over 14 bases. The V and J ends lost 5 bases and 7 bases, in that order; junction bases with no gene match: 10. Germline CDR1 SEHNR, CDR2 FQNEAQ (reference sequence). The CDR3 is made up of 17 amino acids.